The entry below gives a single T cell receptor beta chain sequence along with its context. CD45RO negativity and positive selection for CCR7 defined naive CD8 cells, a population that excluded terminally differentiated effector memory CD45RA+ cells. The sample originates from a study of shared clonotypes between healthy human individuals. Genomic DNA of each subset was evenly split across several immunoSEQ plates. Measured with immunoSEQ multiplex PCR; TCRdb has only the in-frame clones, and not every one. The sample shows millions of clones, about 95% of them seen only once. J lost 2 bases, V lost 5 bases, and 13 bases had no gene match. The germline V gene encodes CDR1 SGHVS and CDR2 FQNEAQ. The CDR3 sequence is 18 residues long.

This receptor was taken from a young man in good health. The sequenced sample was naive CD8+ T cells sorted from blood. This rearrangement joins TRBV7-8 to TRBJ2-7; 12 nucleotides align to TRBD1. The CDR3 nucleotides are TGTGCCAGCAGCCATAAGTTCCCGGGACAGGGGGCCCCCTACGAGCAGTACTTC. As protein: CASSHKFPGQGAPYEQYF.